A single sample is the source of the 23 T cell receptor beta chains below, sequenced in a study of metastatic and nonmetastatic thyroid tumors. With MiXCR, TCRdb called clones anew from the PCR reads. The profile shows about 26,000 clones, around 25% of them singletons. Patients underwent thyroid surgery, and none had received any treatment before it. Specimen: blood. Receptor source: a female donor with papillary thyroid cancer or a benign thyroid nodule (not recorded which). Some clones in this sample may be carry-over from other donors' samples.

This clone was seen many times. V usage is TRBV12-3 or TRBV12-4 and J usage is TRBJ2-3; 7 nucleotides align to TRBD1. This CDR3 is 17 amino acids long. With V trimmed by 3 bases and J by 2 bases, 11 bases remained unmatched. The CDR3 reads CASSFRGTDPYTDTQYF. As DNA, the CDR3 is TGTGCCAGCAGTTTTAGGGGGACAGACCCTTACACAGATACGCAGTATTTT.

There are a few counts of this clone. The rearrangement links TRBV19 to TRBJ1-2; 9 nucleotides agree with TRBD1. This CDR3 has 17 residues. The V gene end was trimmed by 10 bases and the J gene end by 4 bases; junction bases not matched to a gene: 19. In germline, CDR1 is LNHDA, CDR2 SQIVND (reference sequence). Here the CDR3 reads CATTPRDRARLAYGYTF. In DNA form, the CDR3 reads TGTGCCACCACCCCCCGGGACAGGGCTCGCCTCGCCTATGGCTACACCTTC.

V is TRBV11-2 and J is TRBJ2-7; 10 bases fit TRBD2. The CDR3 has 18 residues. From germline, CDR1 is SGHAT and CDR2 FQNNGV. The J segment lost 5 bases and the V segment lost 5 bases, leaving 18 bases of the junction unmatched. CDR3 coding DNA: TGTGCCAGCAGCCCACTAAGGTCATCGGCCGGGACTAGCGACGAGCAGTACTTC. It is translated as CASSPLRSSAGTSDEQYF.

The gene calls are TRBV5-1 and TRBJ2-3, with D possibly matching TRBD2 (6 bases). Germline CDR1 reads SGHRS; CDR2 reads YFSETQ. V dropped 2 bases and J dropped 5 bases, with 18 bases sitting between them. The CDR3 is 16 amino acids. CDR3 DNA: TGCGCCAGCAGCTTTAGGCTAGCGCAGGGTAGAGATACGCAGTATTTT. Its translation is CASSFRLAQGRDTQYF.

This clone occurred many times. The genes are TRBV5-6 and TRBJ2-1, with a weak D call TRBD2 (5 bases). CDR3 length: 13 residues. V was clipped by 5 bases and J by 6 bases, with 12 bases between them. Per germline, CDR1 SGHDT and CDR2 YYEEEE. The CDR3 here is CASSHGESNEQFF. CDR3 bases: TGTGCCAGCAGTCACGGGGAAAGCAATGAGCAGTTCTTC.

This clone has ten or more counts. The junction shows a germline mismatch at one end, possibly a read error. V gene TRBV7-9 combines with J gene TRBJ2-3; D is unresolved. This CDR3 is built from 9 residues. From germline, CDR1 is SEHNR and CDR2 FQNEAQ (reference sequence). The CDR3 region is CASSSQGLF. Here the CDR3 DNA reads TGTGCCAGCAGCTCACAAGGCCTTTTT.

By frequency in the sample, this clone is medium-sized (0.01 to 0.1%). The J gene is TRBJ1-1, the V gene TRBV28; D gene ambiguous. V was cut by 1 base and J by 8 bases, with 5 bases left in between. CDR1 is MDHEN and CDR2 is SYDVKM in the germline V gene. The CDR3 is 11 amino acids. The CDR3 sequence: CASSLSSEAFF. The CDR3 DNA follows: TGTGCCAGCAGTTTATCCTCAGAAGCTTTCTTT.

This clone came up a few times. The V and J genes are TRBV28 and TRBJ2-2; D not resolved. Germline lookup yields CDR1 MDHEN and CDR2 SYDVKM. CDR3 length: 14 residues. Trimming left V 1 base short and J 6 bases short, with 9 bases between. CDR3 coding DNA: TGTGCCAGCAGTTTATCATCGGCCTCCGGGGAGCTGTTTTTT. Protein: CASSLSSASGELFF.

This clone was seen only a few times. J is TRBJ2-1 and V is TRBV30; D unclear. From germline, CDR1 is GTSNPN and CDR2 SVGIG (reference sequence). The CDR3 runs 16 residues. V was trimmed by 3 bases and J by 12 bases, leaving 27 bases between them. This chain's CDR3 is CAWSGDGTYSIIGQFF. The DNA for the CDR3 is TGTGCCTGGAGCGGAGACGGCACATACTCTATAATCGGGCAGTTCTTC. Full variable domain (outside the CDR3, taken from reference TRBV30 and TRBJ2-1): SQTIHQWPATLVQPVGSPLSLECTVEGTSNPNLYWYRQAAGRGLQLLFYSVGIGQISSEVPQNLSASRPQDRQFILSSKKLLLSDSGFYLCAWSGDGTYSIIGQFFGPGTRLTVL.

This clone was seen at least ten times. The DNA for the CDR3 is TGCGCCAGCAGCTTGGTCGGAGACAATGAGCAGTTCTTC. Its translation: CASSLVGDNEQFF. The J gene is TRBJ2-1, the V gene TRBV5-1; no firm D call. With 0 bases removed from V and 5 bases from J, the gap between germline ends came to 6 bases. The CDR3 has 13 residues. Germline loops: CDR1 SGHRS, CDR2 YFSETQ.

The table lists this clone with many counts. The chain employs TRBV7-2 and TRBJ1-1; possible D gene TRBD1, 6 bases. Germline CDR1 reads SGHTA; CDR2 reads FQGNSA. Trimming left V 5 bases short and J 9 bases short, with 13 bases between. This CDR3 contains 12 residues. CDR3 in amino acids: CASSPQDSQAFF. CDR3 sequence (DNA): TGTGCCAGCAGCCCCCAGGACAGCCAAGCTTTCTTT.

The CDR3 DNA reads TGTGCCTGGAGCCCTACCCATAATTCACCCCTCCACTTT. As protein: CAWSPTHNSPLHF. This chain uses TRBV30 with TRBJ1-6; D not certain. The CDR3 extends over 13 amino acids. Trimming cost V 3 bases and J 5 bases, with 8 bases left between them. The V gene's germline CDR1 is GTSNPN and CDR2 SVGIG (reference sequence).

The chain carries TRBV4-3 and TRBJ1-5; 9 nucleotides match TRBD1. Trimming cost V 4 bases and J 3 bases; bases outside gene matches: 4. The CDR3 consists of 15 residues. The V gene's germline CDR1 is LGHNA and CDR2 YSLEER. The CDR3 sequence is CASSRGTGLNQPQHF. CDR3 nucleotide sequence: TGCGCCAGCAGCCGAGGGACAGGGCTCAATCAGCCCCAGCATTTT.

This clone was counted between two and nine times. The chain has TRBV28 and TRBJ2-1; 7 bases fit TRBD2. Losses at the gene ends were 6 bases for V and 6 bases for J; bases not matched to a gene: 11. Germline V gene sequence: CDR1 MDHEN, CDR2 SYDVKM. The CDR3 spans 15 residues. The CDR3 region has the DNA TGTGCCAGCAGCCCCCCGACTAGCAGTTTCAATGAGCAGTTCTTC. Translating it yields CASSPPTSSFNEQFF.

Notes on this clone: Sequence at one end of the junction differs from germline and may be a read error. This chain uses TRBV19 with TRBJ1-5, with D possibly being TRBD1 (6 bases). This CDR3 has 16 residues. Germline values: CDR1 LNHDA, CDR2 SQIVND (reference sequence). The CDR3 is CTSSRGNLGSNQPQHF. The CDR3 coding sequence is TGTACCAGTAGTAGGGGGAATTTGGGTAGCAATCAGCCCCAGCATTTT. Supplemented by reference TRBV19 and TRBJ1-5, the full variable domain reads DGGITQSPKYLFRKEGQNVTLSCEQNLNHDAMYWYRQDPGQGLRLIYYSQIVNDFQKGDIAEGYSVSREKKESFPLTVTSAQKNPTAFYLCTSSRGNLGSNQPQHFGDGTRLSIL.

This clone showed up many times. The chain recombines TRBV5-5 with TRBJ1-1; unclear D gene. V was pared by 1 base and J by 6 bases, with 13 bases between. CDR1 is SGHKS and CDR2 is YYEKEE in the germline V gene (reference sequence). The CDR3 consists of 14 residues. In nucleotides, the CDR3 is TGTGCCAGCAGCTTGTCGATCGGGCGGGCTGAAGCTTTCTTT. Amino acids: CASSLSIGRAEAFF.

In its sample, this clone is medium-sized. This chain joins TRBV28 and TRBJ1-2; D possibly corresponds to TRBD1 (5 bases). Germline loops: CDR1 MDHEN, CDR2 SYDVKM. Trimming cost V 3 bases and J 4 bases, with 12 bases left between them. CDR3 length: 14 residues. The CDR3 protein is CASSLVGGTYGYTF. The CDR3 DNA is TGTGCCAGCAGTTTGGTCGGGGGTACCTATGGCTACACCTTC.

Remarks on this clone: A read error is likely, as this CDR3 ends without the conserved phenylalanine or tryptophan. This chain connects TRBV5-1 to TRBJ2-2; 7 nucleotides align to TRBD2. This CDR3 contains 18 residues. V lost 2 bases to trimming and J lost 4 bases; unmatched junction nucleotides: 14. Germline CDR1 and CDR2: SGHRS and YFSETQ. The CDR3 DNA follows: TGCGCCAGCAGCTTCCCCACTCTCGCGGGAGCGACCACCGGGGAGCTGTTTTAT. Protein sequence: CASSFPTLAGATTGELFY.

This clone was detected ten times or more. V gene TRBV28 combines with J gene TRBJ2-3; possibly TRBD2 for D (5 bases). CDR1 MDHEN and CDR2 SYDVKM come from the germline V gene. V was shortened by 7 bases and J by 2 bases, with 13 bases between the two germline ends. This CDR3 has 14 residues. CDR3 nucleotide sequence: TGTGCCAGCACGGGGTGGCAGGCCACAGATACGCAGTATTTT. Translation: CASTGWQATDTQYF.

This clone was recorded a few times. The chain combines TRBV6-1 with TRBJ1-1; D call uncertain. Germline V lookup: CDR1 MNHNS, CDR2 SASEGT. The CDR3 has 14 residues. Deletions cut 8 bases from V and 1 base from J, with 14 bases between. DNA of the CDR3: TGTGCCAGCTATTTAGCTAACTGGAACACTGAAGCTTTCTTT. Translation gives CASYLANWNTEAFF.

This sequence joins TRBV20-1 and TRBJ2-5; weak D call: TRBD2 (6 bases). Germline V CDR1 and CDR2: DFQATT, SNEGSKA (reference sequence). The CDR3 length is 15 residues. With 5 bases removed from V and 2 bases from J, the gap between germline ends came to 18 bases. In nucleotides, the CDR3 is TGCAGTGCTTCCACCCGCCTAGCGCCTCAAGAGACCCAGTACTTC. Translation: CSASTRLAPQETQYF.

Only a few counts were recorded for this clone. Germline is not matched at one junction end, which may reflect a read error. The chain recombines TRBV6-5 with TRBJ2-5; 13 bases line up with TRBD2. CDR3 size: 18 residues. From germline, CDR1 is MNHEY and CDR2 SVGAGI. The CDR3 nucleotides read TGTGCCAGCAGTAACAGGGGACTAGCGGGATTAACGGCAGAGACCCATTACTTC. This encodes CASSNRGLAGLTAETHYF.

This clone came up a few times. The chain employs TRBV6-1 and TRBJ2-1, with 14 bases that match TRBD2. Germline-derived CDR1 and CDR2 are MNHNS and SASEGT. This CDR3 has 13 residues. V shed 5 bases, J shed 15 bases, and the junction held 6 bases outside the gene matches. CDR3 amino acids: CASSHGTSGSRFF. In DNA, the CDR3 is TGTGCCAGCAGTCATGGGACTAGCGGGAGTCGGTTCTTC.